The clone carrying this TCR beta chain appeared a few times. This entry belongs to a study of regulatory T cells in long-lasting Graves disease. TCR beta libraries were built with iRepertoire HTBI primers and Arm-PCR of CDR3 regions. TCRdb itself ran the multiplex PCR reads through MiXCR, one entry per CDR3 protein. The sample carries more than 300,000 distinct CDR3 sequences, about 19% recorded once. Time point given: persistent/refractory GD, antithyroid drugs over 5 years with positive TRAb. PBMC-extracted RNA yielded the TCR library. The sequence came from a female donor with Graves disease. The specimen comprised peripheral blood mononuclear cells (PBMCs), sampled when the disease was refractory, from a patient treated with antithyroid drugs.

CDR3 residues: CASKAGTGSSYEQYF. CDR3 DNA sequence: TGCGCCAGCAAAGCCGGGACAGGGAGCTCCTACGAGCAGTACTTC. The chain couples TRBV5-1 to TRBJ2-7, with TRBD1 matching 9 bases. J gave up 0 bases and V 6 bases, and 7 bases lay outside the gene matches. Per germline, CDR1 SGHRS and CDR2 YFSETQ. The CDR3 is 15 amino acids. Full variable domain (missing parts from reference TRBV5-1 and TRBJ2-7): KAGVTQTPRYLIKTRGQQVTLSCSPISGHRSVSWYQQTPGQGLQFLFEYFSETQRNKGNFPGRFSGRQFSNSRSEMNVSTLELGDSALYLCASKAGTGSSYEQYFGPGTRLTVT.